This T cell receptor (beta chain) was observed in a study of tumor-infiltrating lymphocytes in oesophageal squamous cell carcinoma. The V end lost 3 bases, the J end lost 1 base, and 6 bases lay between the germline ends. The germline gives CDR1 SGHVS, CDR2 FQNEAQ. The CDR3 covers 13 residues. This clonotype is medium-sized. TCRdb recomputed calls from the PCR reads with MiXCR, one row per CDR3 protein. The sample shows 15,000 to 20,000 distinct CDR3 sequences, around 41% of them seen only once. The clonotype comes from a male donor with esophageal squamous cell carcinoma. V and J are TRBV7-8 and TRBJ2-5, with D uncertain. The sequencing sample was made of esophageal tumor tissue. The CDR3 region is CASSLPVQETQYF. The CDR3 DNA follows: TGTGCCAGCAGCTTGCCAGTCCAAGAGACCCAGTACTTC.